A selection of T cell receptor beta chains follows, all from one sample in a study of blood T cell repertoires in COVID-19. TCRdb keeps only in-frame clones here, not all; method: immunoSEQ multiplex PCR. The sample shows 80,000 to 95,000 clones, 81% of them seen only once. The sample comprised peripheral blood. These receptors came from an elderly man with active or convalescent COVID-19. Each CDR3 is given with its conserved first and last residue. D genes are given only for firm matches. Part of the rows lack a size; the others show once, few, many or a class for expanded clones.

clone_size j_call cdr3_length d_call v_call cdr3_nt cdr3_aa
NA TRBJ2-3 15 NA TRBV7-2 TGTGCCAGCGCCCCCGCCAGGGGGGGCACAGATACGCAGTATTTT CASAPARGGTDTQYF
NA TRBJ2-7 13 NA TRBV9 TGTGCCAGCAGCGCCCCGACAGCATACGAGCAGTACTTC CASSAPTAYEQYF
NA TRBJ1-5 17 TRBD1 TRBV6-1 TGTGCCAGCAGTGAAGGAGTGACAGGGCTGGGCATTCAGCCCCAGCATTTT CASSEGVTGLGIQPQHF
NA TRBJ2-5 16 TRBD1 TRBV7-9 TGTGCCAGCAGCTTAAAGCCACCGACAGGGGAAGAGACCCAGTACTTC CASSLKPPTGEETQYF
NA TRBJ2-5 19 TRBD2 TRBV11-2 TGTGCCAGCAGCTTAGATGGGCTAGCGGGGGTATCAATCCAAGAGACCCAGTACTTC CASSLDGLAGVSIQETQYF
many TRBJ1-1 16 TRBD1 TRBV4-2 TGTGCCAGCAGCCGAACCGGCCGGGACAGAGGAACTGAAGCTTTCTTT CASSRTGRDRGTEAFF
NA TRBJ1-5 12 NA TRBV10-1 TGCGCCAGCAGTTATAGCAATCAGCCCCAGCATTTT CASSYSNQPQHF
NA TRBJ1-1 15 TRBD1 TRBV9 TGTGCCAGCAGCGTAGCGGGGACAGCTAACACTGAAGCTTTCTTT CASSVAGTANTEAFF
once TRBJ2-3 15 NA TRBV30 TGTGCCTGGAGTGTAGCAACCGCTAGCACAGATACGCAGTATTTT CAWSVATASTDTQYF
NA TRBJ1-3 15 NA TRBV27 TGTGCCAGCAGTTTGGCCTTGGCATCTGGAAACACCATATATTTT CASSLALASGNTIYF
NA TRBJ1-3 14 NA TRBV5-8 TGTGCCAGCAGCCCGGGGTTCTCTGGAAACACCATATATTTT CASSPGFSGNTIYF
NA TRBJ1-3 15 NA TRBV18 TGTGCCAGCTCACCACCGAGCCAGGGCCGAAACACCATATATTTT CASSPPSQGRNTIYF
NA TRBJ1-2 15 TRBD1 TRBV18 TGTGCCAGCTCACCGGGGACAGGTACTAACTATGGCTACACCTTC CASSPGTGTNYGYTF
NA TRBJ1-5 16 TRBD1 TRBV19 TGTGCCACCGCCCCGGACAGGGGGCGCGGCAATCAGCCCCAGCATTTT CATAPDRGRGNQPQHF
NA TRBJ1-4 17 NA TRBV4-3 TGCGCCAGCAGCCAAGCAGGCGGGAGGGCAGCTGAAGAAAAACTGTTTTTT CASSQAGGRAAEEKLFF
NA TRBJ2-2 16 TRBD2 TRBV28 TGTGCCAGCAGTTTACGGGGGGGGGTCCCCGGCGGGGAGCTGTTTTTT CASSLRGGVPGGELFF
NA TRBJ2-3 13 TRBD1 TRBV10-3 TGTGCCATCAGTGGACCGGACAGGGATACGCAGTATTTT CAISGPDRDTQYF
NA TRBJ1-2 16 TRBD1 TRBV3-1/TRBV3-2 TGTGCCAGCAGCCAGGCCGGACAGGGGGGCAACTATGGCTACACCTTC CASSQAGQGGNYGYTF
NA TRBJ2-7 17 NA TRBV4-1 TGCGCCAGCAGCCAAGGCCCCCAGGTGGCTTTGAACTACGAGCAGTACTTC CASSQGPQVALNYEQYF
NA TRBJ1-2 15 TRBD1 TRBV6-5 TGTGCCAGCAGTTACGTGGGACAGGGGGCTTACGGCTACACCTTC CASSYVGQGAYGYTF
few TRBJ2-7 16 TRBD2 TRBV5-5 TGTGCCAGCAGCTTGCGCGGGGTAGCGGGATCCTACGAGCAGTACTTC CASSLRGVAGSYEQYF
NA TRBJ1-6 15 NA TRBV19 TGTGCCAGTAGTACCCCCGGCAGGGGTAATTCACCCCTCCACTTT CASSTPGRGNSPLHF
few TRBJ2-5 14 NA TRBV5-1 TGCGCCAGCAGCCGTGACTGGCGAGAAGAGACCCAGTACTTC CASSRDWREETQYF
few TRBJ1-5 13 NA TRBV6-5 TGTGCCAGCCGCCGGGGGGTCAATCAGCCCCAGCATTTT CASRRGVNQPQHF
NA TRBJ2-3 13 NA TRBV27 TGTGCCAGCAGAGGACAGAACACAGATACGCAGTATTTT CASRGQNTDTQYF
NA TRBJ2-4 16 NA TRBV6-1 TGTGCCAGCAGTGAAGCGGGGGGGGCCACCAAAAACATTCAGTACTTC CASSEAGGATKNIQYF
NA TRBJ2-3 14 NA TRBV5-1 TGCGCCAGCAGCTTGGCTCTTCCCACAGATACGCAGTATTTT CASSLALPTDTQYF
few TRBJ2-3 16 NA TRBV7-7 TGTGCTAGCAGCTTAGGAGGGGGCGCCAGCACAGATACGCAGTATTTT CASSLGGGASTDTQYF
NA TRBJ2-7 16 NA TRBV27 TGTGCCAGCAGTTTGTCTGGGGCCAATGATATCTACGAGCAGTACTTC CASSLSGANDIYEQYF
NA TRBJ1-2 14 TRBD1 TRBV19 TGTGCCAGTAGGAGAACGACAGGGAACTATGGCTACACCTTC CASRRTTGNYGYTF
NA TRBJ2-6 20 TRBD2 TRBV3-1/TRBV3-2 TGTGCCAGCAGCCAAGATTGGGCTGTGGGGGGGGACTCTGGGGCCAACGTCCTGACTTTC CASSQDWAVGGDSGANVLTF
NA TRBJ1-1 12 NA TRBV28 TGTGCCATAAAGACACTGAACACTGAAGCTTTCTTT CAIKTLNTEAFF
once TRBJ2-3 14 NA TRBV5-6 TGTGCCAGCAGCTTGAGCAGGGTCACAGATACGCAGTATTTT CASSLSRVTDTQYF
NA TRBJ2-1 15 TRBD1 TRBV5-1 TGCGCCAGCAGCCAACAGGGGGCAACCTACAATGAGCAGTTCTTC CASSQQGATYNEQFF
NA TRBJ2-2 14 NA TRBV7-9 TGTGCCAGCAGCTTTAACAGGGACACCGGGGAGCTGTTTTTT CASSFNRDTGELFF
few TRBJ2-2 15 NA TRBV25-1 TGTGCCAGCAGTGAATATGGGGGCTCGACCGGGGAGCTGTTTTTT CASSEYGGSTGELFF
NA TRBJ2-3 17 TRBD2 TRBV9 TGTGCCAGCAGCGTAGGGCGGGGGACGGTCGGCACAGATACGCAGTATTTT CASSVGRGTVGTDTQYF
NA TRBJ2-3 14 NA TRBV6-2/TRBV6-3 TGTGCCAGCAGTCTAAGCGAAATCACAGATACGCAGTATTTT CASSLSEITDTQYF
NA TRBJ2-3 14 NA TRBV29-1 TGCAGCGTTGGAGTAAATGTCATTTGGGATACGCAGTATTTT CSVGVNVIWDTQYF
NA TRBJ2-7 12 NA TRBV7-9 TGTGCCAGCAGCTTGCCCAGGGGCGAGCAGTACTTC CASSLPRGEQYF
NA TRBJ1-2 12 TRBD1 TRBV19 TGTGCCAGTACCACGGACAGGGGTGGCTACACCTTC CASTTDRGGYTF
NA TRBJ2-1 14 TRBD2 TRBV3-1/TRBV3-2 TGTGCCAGCAGCGAAGGACTAGCGGGGGGTGAGCAGTTCTTC CASSEGLAGGEQFF
NA TRBJ1-2 11 NA TRBV20-1 TGCAGTGCTAGTATTTCGGTAGGCTACACCTTC CSASISVGYTF
NA TRBJ2-7 13 TRBD2 TRBV18 TGTGCCAGCTTGCTTAGCGGGGGCGACGAGCAGTACTTC CASLLSGGDEQYF
once TRBJ2-1 14 NA TRBV11-3 TGTGCCAGCAGCTTAGGTCCCGGACTAAATGAGCAGTTCTTC CASSLGPGLNEQFF
NA TRBJ2-1 14 NA TRBV11-2 TGTGCCAGCAGCCCCCGGAGGGGCGGGGATGAGCAGTTCTTC CASSPRRGGDEQFF
NA TRBJ1-5 13 NA TRBV19 TGTGCCAGTAGTATACAGGGGCATCAGCCCCAGCATTTT CASSIQGHQPQHF
NA TRBJ2-6 16 NA TRBV2 TGTGCCAGCAGTGGCACCAGGGCCTCTGGGGCCAACGTCCTGACTTTC CASSGTRASGANVLTF
few TRBJ2-2 15 TRBD2 TRBV27 TGTGCCAGCAGTTTCGGGGGGGGCTACACCGGGGAGCTGTTTTTT CASSFGGGYTGELFF
NA TRBJ2-7 13 NA TRBV5-1 TGCGCCAGCGCTAGCGAAAGCTCCTACGAGCAGTACTTC CASASESSYEQYF
few TRBJ1-4 14 TRBD1 TRBV5-1 TGCGCCAGCAGCTTGCAGGGGGCTAATGAAAAACTGTTTTTT CASSLQGANEKLFF
NA TRBJ1-5 16 NA TRBV15 TGTGCCACCAGCACGGGGGGCTCAAGCCCAAATCAGCCCCAGCATTTT CATSTGGSSPNQPQHF
NA TRBJ1-3 15 NA TRBV3-1/TRBV3-2 TGTGCCAGCAGCCAAGCGGGCGGGGGAAGAAACACCATATATTTT CASSQAGGGRNTIYF
NA TRBJ2-5 19 NA TRBV3-1/TRBV3-2 TGTGCCAGCAGCCAAGATCGAGGGGGTGGCGGGGGAGCTCAAGAGACCCAGTACTTC CASSQDRGGGGGAQETQYF
once TRBJ2-2 16 TRBD2 TRBV10-2 TGCGCCAGCAGTGAGTCCGGGGGGGCGAACACCGGGGAGCTGTTTTTT CASSESGGANTGELFF
NA TRBJ2-1 16 NA TRBV5-1 TGCGCCAGCAGCCTTCAGGCAGGCAGCCCCTACAATGAGCAGTTCTTC CASSLQAGSPYNEQFF
few TRBJ2-1 17 TRBD1 TRBV3-1/TRBV3-2 TGTGCCAGCAGCCAAGAGTCCGGACAGGGGTCCTACAATGAGCAGTTCTTC CASSQESGQGSYNEQFF
NA TRBJ2-5 16 TRBD1 TRBV9 TGTGCCAGCAGCGAGGGGGCTCTTTCTCCTCAAGAGACCCAGTACTTC CASSEGALSPQETQYF
NA TRBJ1-6 15 TRBD1 TRBV7-6 TGTGCCAGCAGCTCGGGACAGGGGGCTCGATCACCCCTCCACTTT CASSSGQGARSPLHF
NA TRBJ1-1 14 NA TRBV6-5 TGTGCCGCCGGTCTGGGAGAATTGAACACTGAAGCTTTCTTT CAAGLGELNTEAFF